One and the same sample provided the 3 T cell receptor beta chains below, sequenced in a study of shared clonotypes between healthy human individuals. This table comes from immunoSEQ multiplex PCR, and its TCRdb copy is limited to in-frame clones, with some not included. The sample contains a few million clones, around 95% of which appear only once. The sample was naive CD4+ T cells sorted from blood. The subset denotes: CD45RA+ positively selected. These receptors were obtained from a man aged 18 to 35 in good health.

The chain joins TRBV5-4 to TRBJ2-5, with 9 nucleotides matching TRBD1. The CDR3 has 16 amino acids. V was pared by 2 bases and J by 4 bases, with 9 bases of the junction left unmatched. Germline V gives CDR1 SGHNT, CDR2 YYREEE (reference sequence). The CDR3: CASSFGTGRVVETQYF. The CDR3 DNA reads as TGTGCCAGCAGCTTCGGGACAGGGAGGGTAGTAGAGACCCAGTACTTC. The entire variable domain, with the rest obtained from reference TRBV5-4 and TRBJ2-5, is as follows: ETGVTQSPTHLIKTRGQQVTLRCSSQSGHNTVSWYQQALGQGPQFIFQYYREEENGRGNFPPRFSGLQFPNYSSELNVNALELDDSALYLCASSFGTGRVVETQYFGPGTRLLVL.

The J gene is TRBJ1-3, the V gene TRBV7-6, with TRBD1 identical over 10 bases. CDR3 length equals 16 residues. V was pared by 5 bases and J by 6 bases, with 10 bases of the junction left unmatched. Germline V gene sequence: CDR1 SGHVS, CDR2 FNYEAQ. The CDR3 protein is CASSPRSGTGVNTIYF. CDR3 DNA: TGTGCCAGCAGCCCACGATCAGGGACAGGGGTAAACACCATATATTTT.

The chain links TRBV12-5 to TRBJ2-3, with TRBD2 matching 7 bases. Unmatched junction bases numbered 4, after V lost 0 bases and J lost 4 bases. The CDR3 contains 15 residues. From germline, CDR1 is LGHNT and CDR2 FRNRAP. In DNA, the CDR3 is TGTGCTAGTGGTTTGGTAGTTGGGAGGGCAGATACGCAGTATTTT. It translates to CASGLVVGRADTQYF.